Listed here are 11 T cell receptor beta chains from one sample, sequenced in a study of shared T cell receptors in the human thymus. TCRdb keeps only in-frame clones here, not all; method: immunoSEQ multiplex PCR. The table records 700,000 or so clones, roughly 88% of them present only once. The data also belong to a second study, concerning human thymus T cells.

The sample taken for sequencing was thymocytes. The receptors were gathered from a girl under three years old with a congenital heart defect.

The genes are TRBV11-2 and TRBJ1-5; possibly TRBD1 for D (5 bases). Trimming took off 0 bases at V and 1 base at J, with 22 bases between the two ends. CDR3 length equals 20 residues. Germline loops: CDR1 SGHAT, CDR2 FQNNGV. CDR3 sequence reads: CASSLDGKGPGNWSNQPQHF. CDR3 DNA sequence: TGTGCCAGCAGCTTAGACGGTAAGGGGCCAGGGAATTGGAGCAATCAGCCCCAGCATTTT.

The chain recombines TRBV27 with TRBJ1-1; D is undetermined. The CDR3 is 15 amino acids. Germline-derived CDR1 and CDR2 are MNHEY and SMNVEV (reference sequence). V was cut by 2 bases and J by 2 bases, with 12 bases left in between. The CDR3 region is CASSLRWQANTEAFF. CDR3 sequence (DNA): TGTGCCAGCAGTTTACGTTGGCAGGCCAACACTGAAGCTTTCTTT.

This rearrangement joins TRBV5-1 to TRBJ2-5; TRBD2 matches 9 bases. Germline V CDR1 and CDR2: SGHRS, YFSETQ. The CDR3 extends over 17 amino acids. Trimming removed 4 bases from V and 2 bases from J; junction bases left unmatched: 12. CDR3 protein: CASSLSRLAETQETQYF. The CDR3 DNA sequence: TGCGCCAGCAGCCTCTCAAGACTAGCGGAAACACAAGAGACCCAGTACTTC.

The rearrangement joins TRBV28 to TRBJ2-2, with D possibly TRBD2 on 7 matching bases. The V end lost 1 base, the J end lost 4 bases, and 22 bases lay between the germline ends. CDR3 length: 19 amino acids. CDR1 is MDHEN and CDR2 is SYDVKM in the germline V gene. CDR3 sequence reads: CASSLFLVGGPLATGELFF. CDR3 nucleotide sequence: TGTGCCAGCAGTTTATTCTTGGTGGGGGGGCCATTGGCCACCGGGGAGCTGTTTTTT. The complete variable domain, with remaining parts taken from reference TRBV28 and TRBJ2-2, reads DVKVTQSSRYLVKRTGEKVFLECVQDMDHENMFWYRQDPGLGLRLIYFSYDVKMKEKGDIPEGYSVSREKKERFSLILESASTNQTSMYLCASSLFLVGGPLATGELFFGEGSRLTVL.

The chain combines TRBV4-1 with TRBJ2-7; no reliable D call. The V and J ends lost 0 bases and 2 bases respectively, with 17 bases between them. Germline values: CDR1 MGHRA, CDR2 YSYEKL. The CDR3 spans 17 residues. Here the CDR3 reads CASSQEMGYRRPYEQYF. CDR3 coding DNA: TGCGCCAGCAGCCAAGAAATGGGCTATCGCCGGCCCTACGAGCAGTACTTC.

V gene TRBV7-6 combines with J gene TRBJ2-5; D might be TRBD1 (6 bases). The CDR3 runs 13 residues. CDR1 and CDR2 from the germline V gene are SGHVS and FNYEAQ. The V end lost 5 bases, the J end lost 6 bases, and 13 bases lay between the germline ends. CDR3 loop: CASSPGRDKTQYF. The CDR3 DNA reads TGTGCCAGCAGCCCCGGCCGGGACAAGACCCAGTACTTC.

The chain carries TRBV6-1 and TRBJ1-2; 8 nucleotides align to TRBD1. Germline V CDR1 and CDR2: MNHNS, SASEGT. Trimming removed 2 bases from V and 5 bases from J; junction bases left unmatched: 16. The CDR3 runs to 18 residues. This chain's CDR3 is CASSETPPDREYVYGYTF. CDR3 nucleotide sequence: TGTGCCAGCAGTGAAACCCCACCGGACAGGGAATATGTTTATGGCTACACCTTC.

The chain carries TRBV4-1 and TRBJ2-1, with D possibly TRBD2 on 5 matching bases. CDR1 and CDR2 (germline): MGHRA, YSYEKL. The CDR3 has 15 residues. Trimming took off 3 bases at V and 0 bases at J, with 9 bases between the two ends. CDR3 loop: CASSQVGSSYNEQFF. CDR3 DNA: TGCGCCAGCAGCCAGGTAGGGAGCTCCTACAATGAGCAGTTCTTC.

This CDR3 reads CASSQVGKSSGNTIYF. CDR3 DNA sequence: TGCGCCAGCAGCCAAGTCGGGAAGAGTTCGGGAAACACCATATATTTT. The V call is TRBV4-1, the J call TRBJ1-3; no definite D call. Deletions cut 1 base from V and 4 bases from J, with 14 bases between. Germline-derived CDR1 and CDR2 are MGHRA and YSYEKL. The length of the CDR3 is 16 residues.

The gene calls are TRBV15 and TRBJ1-2; D call uncertain. V was trimmed by 0 bases and J by 0 bases, leaving 20 bases between them. Germline V gives CDR1 LNHNV, CDR2 YYDKDF (reference sequence). The CDR3 contains 19 residues. The CDR3 DNA follows: TGTGCCACCAGCAGAGATCGTTTTGGATGGAGTGGGTCTAACTATGGCTACACCTTC. It translates to CATSRDRFGWSGSNYGYTF.

This chain connects TRBV10-3 to TRBJ2-3, with TRBD2 matching 10 bases. CDR3 size: 14 residues. Germline V gene lookup returns CDR1 ENHRY and CDR2 SYGVKD. Germline trimming cut 3 bases from V and 3 bases from J; bases unmatched to any gene: 0. The CDR3 DNA is TGTGCCATCAGTGAAGCGGGGGGGACAGATACGCAGTATTTT. Amino acids: CAISEAGGTDTQYF.